Here is one TCR beta chain with its context. Antigen unknown. V gave up 5 bases and J gave up 4 bases; unmatched junction bases: 7. The CDR3 is made up of 15 amino acids. Germline loops: CDR1 SNHLY, CDR2 FYNNEI. These data originate in a study of T cells in localized non-small cell lung cancer. Study-wide points: An association was observed between higher blood T cell density and longer overall survival. In adjacent lung appeared a median 57 of the top 100 tumor clones.

This table comes from immunoSEQ multiplex PCR, and its TCRdb copy is limited to in-frame clones, with some not included. Seen here are over 20,000 clones, more than 75% observed once, and the top ten hold approximately 15%. This sample comprised PBMCs, obtained before any cancer treatment. V is TRBV2 and J is TRBJ2-3; 9 bases fit TRBD2. This clonotype originated in a woman aged 35 to 70 with stage II squamous cell lung carcinoma. As DNA, the CDR3 is TGTGCCAGCAGTCCCGGGGCGGGAGGGGCAGATACGCAGTATTTT. It encodes CASSPGAGGADTQYF.